One and the same sample provided the 17 T cell receptor beta chains below, sequenced in a study of T cell responses to AZD1222 COVID-19 vaccine. Profiled with immunoSEQ multiplex PCR; TCRdb holds only in-frame clones, not every one. The profile shows roughly 120,000 clones, about 81% of them singletons. The starting material was peripheral blood, obtained on day 0 of AZD1222 vaccination. Receptor source: an adult in good health.

CDR3 loop: CASSESDRGVGGYTF. The CDR3 DNA reads TGTGCCAGCAGTGAATCGGACAGGGGTGTGGGAGGCTACACCTTC. The V call is TRBV25-1, the J call TRBJ1-2; 9 nucleotides agree with TRBD1. Germline V CDR1 and CDR2: MGHDK, SYGVNS. This CDR3 spans 15 amino acids. V was clipped by 1 base and J by 8 bases; unmatched bases: 8.

The chain has TRBV9 and TRBJ1-4; D unclear. This CDR3 contains 15 residues. Germline V CDR1 and CDR2: SGDLS, YYNGEE. V was clipped by 0 bases and J by 7 bases, with 13 bases between them. CDR3 nucleotide sequence: TGTGCCAGCAGCGTAGGTGGAGGGTTCAGTGAAAAACTGTTTTTT. It translates to CASSVGGGFSEKLFF.

CDR3 region: CASSQSHPQGSMNTEAFF. In DNA, the CDR3 is TGTGCCAGCAGCCAGAGCCATCCACAGGGCTCGATGAACACTGAAGCTTTCTTT. This chain links TRBV3-1 (or the pseudogene TRBV3-2) with TRBJ1-1; weak D call: TRBD1 (6 bases). The CDR3 loop spans 18 amino acids. Trimming stripped 3 bases from V and 0 bases from J, with 20 bases between. From germline, CDR1 is LGHDT and CDR2 YNNKEL (reference sequence).

The chain carries TRBV19 and TRBJ1-2; D is uncertain. Germline-derived CDR1 and CDR2 are LNHDA and SQIVND (reference sequence). The CDR3 contains 13 residues. Trimming took off 7 bases at V and 0 bases at J, with 9 bases between the two ends. The CDR3 loop is CASIPPPNYGYTF. In nucleotides, the CDR3 is TGTGCCAGTATCCCCCCTCCTAACTATGGCTACACCTTC.

The rearrangement joins TRBV4-3 to TRBJ2-7, with D perhaps matching TRBD2 (6 bases). V was shortened by 0 bases and J by 0 bases, with 12 bases between the two germline ends. This CDR3 has 16 amino acids. Germline V CDR1 and CDR2: LGHNA, YSLEER. In nucleotides, the CDR3 is TGCGCCAGCAGCCAAGAAATAGCGGTGCTCTCCTACGAGCAGTACTTC. Protein product: CASSQEIAVLSYEQYF.

The rearrangement uses TRBV27 and TRBJ2-5, with a possible D match to TRBD1 (6 bases). The CDR3 length is 14 residues. V was pared by 8 bases and J by 2 bases, with 15 bases between. In germline, CDR1 is MNHEY, CDR2 SMNVEV (reference sequence). CDR3 nucleotide sequence: TGTGCCAGCTTATCGGGCAGGGGACAAGAGACCCAGTACTTC. Translating gives CASLSGRGQETQYF.

The chain joins TRBV10-2 to TRBJ2-3; tentatively, D is TRBD1 or TRBD2 (5 bases each). The CDR3 contains 15 residues. With 6 bases removed from V and 6 bases from J, the gap between germline ends came to 19 bases. CDR1 is WSHSY and CDR2 is SAAADI in the germline V gene. CDR3 region: CASSGGGRAPDTQYF. Written as DNA, the CDR3 is TGCGCCAGCAGCGGAGGAGGCAGGGCTCCGGATACGCAGTATTTT.

V gene TRBV2 combines with J gene TRBJ2-5; D unresolved. CDR1 and CDR2 (germline): SNHLY, FYNNEI. The V end lost 1 base, the J end lost 5 bases, and 11 bases lay between the germline ends. The CDR3 is made up of 14 amino acids. This CDR3 is CASSEVYTVETQYF. Written as DNA, the CDR3 is TGTGCCAGCAGTGAAGTCTATACGGTGGAGACCCAGTACTTC.

This chain links TRBV9 with TRBJ2-3; D might be TRBD2 (5 bases). The CDR3 is 16 residues long. Germline values: CDR1 SGDLS, CDR2 YYNGEE. V was shortened by 4 bases and J by 2 bases, with 17 bases between the two germline ends. The DNA for the CDR3 is TGTGCCAGCAGCTCGGATCCGACTACCCCCACAGATACGCAGTATTTT. Translation gives CASSSDPTTPTDTQYF.

The sample holds one count of this clone. The CDR3 protein is CASSQPRVWGETQYF. In nucleotides, the CDR3 is TGTGCCAGCAGCCAACCCCGAGTGTGGGGGGAGACCCAGTACTTC. The chain is built from TRBV9 and TRBJ2-5; D possibly matches TRBD1 or TRBD2 (5 bases each). V lost 4 bases to trimming and J lost 5 bases, with 18 bases between them. This CDR3 spans 15 amino acids. The germline CDR1 and CDR2 sequences are SGDLS and YYNGEE. Supplemented by reference TRBV9 and TRBJ2-5, the full variable domain reads DSGVTQTPKHLITATGQRVTLRCSPRSGDLSVYWYQQSLDQGLQFLIQYYNGEERAKGNILERFSAQQFPDLHSELNLSSLELGDSALYFCASSQPRVWGETQYFGPGTRLLVL.

The V call is TRBV5-1, the J call TRBJ2-5, with D perhaps matching TRBD1 (6 bases). CDR1 and CDR2 from the germline V gene are SGHRS and YFSETQ. The CDR3 has 15 residues. V was clipped by 4 bases and J by 2 bases, with 15 bases between them. CDR3 DNA: TGCGCCAGCAGCGCACCTCAGGGGATTCAAGAGACCCAGTACTTC. Translated: CASSAPQGIQETQYF.

The count of this clone is one. The chain recombines TRBV6-5 with TRBJ2-1, with no clear D. CDR3 size: 12 residues. The V end was cut by 6 bases, the J end by 9 bases, with 12 bases between. CDR1 MNHEY and CDR2 SVGAGI come from the germline V gene. The CDR3 loop is CASRSPWSEQFF. The DNA for the CDR3 is TGTGCCAGCAGGAGCCCTTGGAGTGAGCAGTTCTTC.

This sequence joins TRBV27 and TRBJ2-7; TRBD2 matches at 8 bases. Germline V gives CDR1 MNHEY, CDR2 SMNVEV (reference sequence). This CDR3 spans 17 amino acids. Trimming removed 5 bases from V and 6 bases from J; junction bases left unmatched: 18. CDR3 sequence (DNA): TGTGCCAGCAGTCTGATATCTAGCGGGCTAAGGTCGGTCGAGCAGTACTTC. Translated, it gives CASSLISSGLRSVEQYF.

The chain is built from TRBV9 and TRBJ2-2; D remains unclear. CDR1 is SGDLS, CDR2 YYNGEE, per germline. The germline V and J ends were trimmed by 0 bases and 0 bases, with 9 bases remaining between them. The CDR3 is made up of 16 amino acids. The CDR3 reads CASSVATGPNTGELFF. The CDR3 bases are TGTGCCAGCAGCGTAGCTACCGGGCCGAACACCGGGGAGCTGTTTTTT.

The rearrangement joins TRBV12-3 or TRBV12-4 to TRBJ2-3; a weak D match, TRBD2 (6 bases). The V gene lost 5 bases and the J gene lost 2 bases, with 8 bases spanning the gap. The CDR3 is 13 residues long. The CDR3 region has the DNA TGTGCCAGCAGTCGGGACTTCACAGATACGCAGTATTTT. This encodes CASSRDFTDTQYF.

The V gene is TRBV6-5, the J gene TRBJ1-1; 9 bases line up with TRBD1. Germline V lookup: CDR1 MNHEY, CDR2 SVGAGI. The CDR3 is 14 amino acids. After removal of 4 bases from V and 1 base from J, the junction contained 1 base not matched to a gene. As DNA, the CDR3 is TGTGCCAGCAGTTTACAGGGGGCGAACACTGAAGCTTTCTTT. The encoded protein is CASSLQGANTEAFF.

J is TRBJ1-2 and V is TRBV6-1; D is ambiguous. The V end was cut by 3 bases, the J end by 3 bases, with 17 bases between. This CDR3 comprises 16 residues. Germline V gene sequence: CDR1 MNHNS, CDR2 SASEGT. The CDR3 DNA reads TGTGCCAGCAGTGAGATGGTTCTGGTGAACTACTATGGCTACACCTTC. Translation: CASSEMVLVNYYGYTF.